This T cell receptor beta chain was observed in a study of T-cell memory formation after mild COVID-19. General study findings and limits: That cross-reactive memory joined was suggested by some responding clones appearing in pre-infection memory.

One entry per CDR3 protein results from TCRdb running MiXCR on the 5' RACE reads. This table holds 350,000 to 500,000 distinct CDR3 sequences, about 22% found once. The CDR3 totals 14 residues. Trimming removed 4 bases at V and 5 bases at J, with 14 bases between. This clonotype was counted many times. Its antigen remains unidentified. The sequence was collected from an adult woman who had mild COVID-19 (a few samples of this study predate the infection). Cell type and time point are not known. The sequenced sample was PBMCs or a T cell subset sorted from them (not recorded which). V gene TRBV12-3 or TRBV12-4 combines with J gene TRBJ1-1, with D unclear. In nucleotides, the CDR3 is TGTGCCAGCAGTTCGGGTCCCGGGCGGACTGAAGCTTTCTTT. Translated: CASSSGPGRTEAFF.